The 23 T cell receptor beta chains below come from one sample, sequenced in a study of blood T cell repertoires in COVID-19. Measured with immunoSEQ multiplex PCR; TCRdb has only the in-frame clones, and not every one. The table shows 90,000 to 120,000 clones, with 84% occurring only once. The sequenced sample was peripheral blood. The receptors were gathered from a human donor in a cohort sampled during active COVID-19.

The chain joins TRBV6-2 or TRBV6-3 to TRBJ2-1, with 10 bases lining up with TRBD2. Germline V gene sequence: CDR1 MNHEY, CDR2 SVGEGT. V shed 2 bases, J shed 7 bases, and the junction held 11 bases outside the gene matches. The CDR3 runs to 17 residues. The CDR3: CASSYSGRAGGLNEQFF. In DNA form, the CDR3 reads TGTGCCAGCAGTTACAGCGGGCGAGCGGGAGGGTTAAATGAGCAGTTCTTC.

This chain joins TRBV30 and TRBJ2-3, with 9 positions matching TRBD2. Unmatched junction bases numbered 7, after V lost 3 bases and J lost 0 bases. The CDR3 length is 16 residues. Germline V gene data show CDR1 as GTSNPN and CDR2 as SVGIG (reference sequence). CDR3 region: CAWRLAGLTSTDTQYF. The DNA of the CDR3 is TGTGCCTGGAGACTAGCGGGCCTTACTAGCACAGATACGCAGTATTTT. Full variable domain (missing parts from reference TRBV30 and TRBJ2-3): SQTIHQWPATLVQPVGSPLSLECTVEGTSNPNLYWYRQAAGRGLQLLFYSVGIGQISSEVPQNLSASRPQDRQFILSSKKLLLSDSGFYLCAWRLAGLTSTDTQYFGPGTRLTVL.

The chain links TRBV6-4 to TRBJ2-1; 10 bases fit TRBD2. Per germline, CDR1 MRHNA and CDR2 SNTAGT. V lost 8 bases, J lost 9 bases, and 7 bases stayed unmatched. The CDR3 loop spans 13 amino acids. The CDR3 sequence is CASRSGRFGEQFF. DNA for the CDR3: TGTGCCAGCCGTAGCGGGAGGTTCGGTGAGCAGTTCTTC.

This sequence joins TRBV28 and TRBJ2-1; D possibly corresponds to TRBD1 (6 bases). The CDR3 extends over 14 amino acids. Trimming shortened V by 5 bases and J by 8 bases, and 16 bases separated the two germline ends. Germline V gives CDR1 MDHEN, CDR2 SYDVKM. DNA of the CDR3: TGTGCCAGCAGTCCCCCAACAGGGTACGATGAGCAGTTCTTC. It translates to CASSPPTGYDEQFF. The variable domain in full, completed from reference TRBV28 and TRBJ2-1, reads DVKVTQSSRYLVKRTGEKVFLECVQDMDHENMFWYRQDPGLGLRLIYFSYDVKMKEKGDIPEGYSVSREKKERFSLILESASTNQTSMYLCASSPPTGYDEQFFGPGTRLTVL.

CDR3 bases: TGCGCCAGCAGCAGTCCGGGACTAGCGGTTACCGGGGAGCTGTTTTTT. Amino acid sequence: CASSSPGLAVTGELFF. V usage is TRBV5-1 and J usage is TRBJ2-2, with 11 bases lining up with TRBD2. The CDR3 is made up of 16 amino acids. Germline-derived CDR1 and CDR2 are SGHRS and YFSETQ. Trimming took 4 bases from V and 5 from J; bases not matched to a gene: 7.

V gene TRBV21-1 combines with J gene TRBJ2-5; the table gives TRBD2 as D, unverified against the DNA. TRBV21-1 corresponds to a pseudogene. The CDR3 loop spans 18 amino acids. CDR3 amino acids: CASSRHETSGRTKETQYF. The CDR3 DNA reads TGTGCCAGCAGCCGACATGAGACTAGCGGGAGGACCAAAGAGACCCAGTACTTC.

The V gene is TRBV3-1 (or the pseudogene TRBV3-2), the J gene TRBJ1-2; D is perhaps TRBD1 (6 bases). This CDR3 spans 15 amino acids. Looked up from germline, CDR1 is LGHDT and CDR2 is YNNKEL (reference sequence). Trimming stripped 0 bases from V and 7 bases from J, with 15 bases between. Written as DNA, the CDR3 is TGTGCCAGCAGCCAAGATGGTGGGGACATAGGTGGCTACACCTTC. This codes for CASSQDGGDIGGYTF.

This chain connects TRBV30 to TRBJ1-2; D ambiguous. The CDR3 totals 14 residues. Trimming removed 2 bases at V and 1 base at J, with 11 bases between. Germline loops: CDR1 GTSNPN, CDR2 SVGIG (reference sequence). The CDR3 loop is CAWSTARFNYGYTF. The CDR3 DNA sequence: TGTGCCTGGAGTACAGCCCGTTTTAACTATGGCTACACCTTC.

This clone has only a few counts. Other DNA sequences of this sample code for an identical CDR3. V usage is TRBV5-4 and J usage is TRBJ1-1; D may be TRBD1 (5 bases). Germline-derived CDR1 and CDR2 are SGHNT and YYREEE (reference sequence). V was pared by 1 base and J by 5 bases, with 9 bases between. CDR3 length: 13 residues. CDR3 in amino acids: CASSLQGGTEAFF. CDR3 bases: TGTGCCAGCAGCTTGCAGGGAGGAACTGAAGCTTTCTTT.

The chain carries TRBV30 and TRBJ2-3; D is possibly TRBD2 (5 bases). The CDR3 is made up of 14 amino acids. Trimming took 0 bases from V and 0 from J, leaving 7 bases between them. Germline V gene sequence: CDR1 GTSNPN, CDR2 SVGIG (reference sequence). As DNA, the CDR3 is TGTGCCTGGAGTGTTCAGCGGAGCACAGATACGCAGTATTTT. Translating gives CAWSVQRSTDTQYF.

This clone came up once. No conserved phenylalanine or tryptophan is present at the end of the CDR3, so a read error is the likely explanation. No DNA is shown, since the ends of the CDR3 on it are uncertain; the CDR3 is the one TCRdb lists. The chain couples TRBV5-6 to TRBJ2-7; the table calls TRBD2, which could not be checked here. The CDR3 length equals 14 residues, ends included. From germline, CDR1 is SGHDT and CDR2 YYEEEE. Here the CDR3 reads CASSLGNIAGGASI.

The rearrangement uses TRBV18 and TRBJ1-3; D unresolved. Germline CDR1 reads KGHSH; CDR2 reads LQKENI. The CDR3 is made up of 16 amino acids. V was pared by 3 bases and J by 3 bases, with 15 bases between. The CDR3 nucleotides read TGTGCCAGCTCACCCTCCAATCCGGGTGGTGGAAACACCATATATTTT. It yields the protein CASSPSNPGGGNTIYF.

The genes are TRBV7-3 and TRBJ2-3; D gene unclear. With 1 base removed from V and 4 bases from J, the gap between germline ends came to 6 bases. The germline V gene has CDR1 SGHTA and CDR2 FQGTGA. CDR3 length: 13 amino acids. The CDR3 bases are TGTGCCAGCAGCTTAATTTTCTCAGATACGCAGTATTTT. Protein sequence: CASSLIFSDTQYF. The entire variable domain, with the rest obtained from reference TRBV7-3 and TRBJ2-3, is as follows: GAGVSQTPSNKVTEKGKYVELRCDPISGHTALYWYRQSLGQGPEFLIYFQGTGAADDSGLPNDRFFAVRPEGSVSTLKIQRTERGDSAVYLCASSLIFSDTQYFGPGTRLTVL.

This sequence joins TRBV29-1 and TRBJ2-3; TRBD1 is a possible D gene (5 bases). The ends were cut back, 3 bases at V and 0 bases at J, with 10 bases in the middle. CDR3 length: 14 amino acids. Germline CDR1 and CDR2: SQVTM and ANQGSEA. As DNA, the CDR3 is TGCAGCGTTGATGTTAGACAGAGCACAGATACGCAGTATTTT. It encodes CSVDVRQSTDTQYF.

This chain uses TRBV15 with TRBJ2-4, with 8 bases lining up with TRBD2. CDR1 LNHNV and CDR2 YYDKDF come from the germline V gene (reference sequence). There are 17 residues in the CDR3. V was pared by 1 base and J by 0 bases, with 5 bases of the junction left unmatched. The CDR3 DNA reads as TGTGCCACCAGCAGAGCCGGCGGGGGGCAAGCCAAAAACATTCAGTACTTC. It specifies CATSRAGGGQAKNIQYF.

This clone was counted only a few times. The CDR3 protein is CASSEPGGRGYGYTF. Written as DNA, the CDR3 is TGTGCCAGCAGTGAGCCAGGGGGCCGGGGTTATGGCTACACCTTC. The chain combines TRBV25-1 with TRBJ1-2, with TRBD1 matching over 8 bases. From germline, CDR1 is MGHDK and CDR2 SYGVNS. The CDR3 covers 15 residues. V shed 3 bases and J 5 bases; nucleotides not matched to a gene: 8.

The V and J genes are TRBV5-1 and TRBJ1-2; TRBD1 agrees at 10 bases. Trimming removed 4 bases from V and 5 bases from J; junction bases left unmatched: 11. CDR1 and CDR2 from the germline V gene are SGHRS and YFSETQ. This CDR3 comprises 16 residues. This chain's CDR3 is CASSDGTGAAWYGYTF. DNA of the CDR3: TGCGCCAGCAGCGATGGGACAGGGGCCGCTTGGTATGGCTACACCTTC. The variable domain in full, completed from reference TRBV5-1 and TRBJ1-2, reads KAGVTQTPRYLIKTRGQQVTLSCSPISGHRSVSWYQQTPGQGLQFLFEYFSETQRNKGNFPGRFSGRQFSNSRSEMNVSTLELGDSALYLCASSDGTGAAWYGYTFGSGTRLTVV.

This clone was recorded a few times. The CDR3 loop is CASSAHAGQGAVGQFF. The DNA of the CDR3 is TGTGCCAGTAGTGCCCACGCGGGACAGGGGGCGGTAGGGCAGTTCTTC. J is TRBJ2-1 and V is TRBV19; 12 bases map to TRBD1. The length of the CDR3 is 16 residues. Per germline, CDR1 LNHDA and CDR2 SQIVND (reference sequence). V shed 5 bases and J 12 bases; nucleotides not matched to a gene: 14.

The chain has TRBV5-5 and TRBJ1-1, with 9 bases fitting TRBD1. This CDR3 has 15 amino acids. The V gene's germline CDR1 is SGHKS and CDR2 YYEKEE (reference sequence). Losses at the gene ends were 0 bases for V and 6 bases for J; bases not matched to a gene: 6. CDR3 sequence (DNA): TGTGCCAGCAGCTTGGCCTGGGACAGGGACTCTGAAGCTTTCTTT. Protein: CASSLAWDRDSEAFF.

The J gene is TRBJ2-1, the V gene TRBV10-3; 10 bases are a match to TRBD2. V trimming: 4 bases; J trimming: 11 bases; junction bases outside the gene matches: 8. Germline values: CDR1 ENHRY, CDR2 SYGVKD. This CDR3 contains 14 residues. The CDR3 coding sequence is TGTGCCATCAGTGGGGAGACTAGCGGGCCTAAGCAGTTCTTC. Protein product: CAISGETSGPKQFF.

The chain joins TRBV5-1 to TRBJ2-2, with TRBD1 as a possible D gene (6 bases). The V gene's germline CDR1 is SGHRS and CDR2 YFSETQ. V was cut by 3 bases and J by 4 bases, with 13 bases left in between. The CDR3 covers 15 residues. The DNA for the CDR3 is TGCGCCAGCAGCTGGGAACAGGGTAGCACCGGGGAGCTGTTTTTT. It specifies CASSWEQGSTGELFF. Variable domain in full (rest from reference TRBV5-1 and TRBJ2-2): KAGVTQTPRYLIKTRGQQVTLSCSPISGHRSVSWYQQTPGQGLQFLFEYFSETQRNKGNFPGRFSGRQFSNSRSEMNVSTLELGDSALYLCASSWEQGSTGELFFGEGSRLTVL.

The chain carries TRBV7-2 and TRBJ2-1; D may be TRBD2 (6 bases). There are 15 residues in the CDR3. The V gene lost 3 bases and the J gene lost 2 bases, with 11 bases spanning the gap. The germline CDR1 and CDR2 sequences are SGHTA and FQGNSA. CDR3 in DNA: TGTGCCAGCAGCTTGTCCGGGGGTCCCTACAATGAGCAGTTCTTC. It specifies CASSLSGGPYNEQFF.

The gene calls are TRBV29-1 and TRBJ2-2, with D unresolved. This CDR3 region has 13 residues. V was clipped by 6 bases and J by 1 base, with 9 bases between them. The germline CDR1 and CDR2 sequences are SQVTM and ANQGSEA. CDR3 bases: TGCAGCGTCAAAACGGGGAACACCGGGGAGCTGTTTTTT. Translation gives CSVKTGNTGELFF.